Listed below are T cell receptor beta chains from one sample, sequenced in a study of shared clonotypes between healthy human individuals. Libraries were prepared by immunoSEQ multiplex PCR; TCRdb keeps only in-frame clonotypes and omits some of them. The sample contains hundreds of thousands of clones, roughly three quarters of which appear only once. The sequencing sample was made of PBMCs. The receptors derive from a woman aged 40 to 50 in good health. Some clones in this sample may be carry-over from other donors' samples. CDR3s include the opening cysteine and the closing phenylalanine or tryptophan. The D gene is left open where the match is weak. Clone sizes are given selectively: once, few, many, or a class where the clone is expanded.

.	.	TRBV28	TRBJ2-7	CASSQDSPARYEQYF	TGTGCCAGCAGCCAGGACTCCCCCGCCCGCTACGAGCAGTACTTC
.	.	TRBV7-3	TRBJ2-2	CASSKLVAGELFF	TGTGCCAGCAGCAAACTGGTCGCCGGGGAGCTGTTTTTT
.	.	TRBV2	TRBJ2-7	CASRYGFANSYEQYF	TGTGCCAGCAGATATGGATTTGCCAACTCCTACGAGCAGTACTTC
.	TRBD2	TRBV15	TRBJ2-1	CATSRAPSGTDNEQFF	TGTGCCACCAGCAGAGCTCCTAGCGGGACGGACAATGAGCAGTTCTTC
.	TRBD1	TRBV4-1	TRBJ1-2	CASSQSGTGGIYGYTF	TGCGCCAGCAGCCAAAGTGGGACAGGGGGGATCTATGGCTACACCTTC
.	TRBD2	TRBV5-1	TRBJ2-7	CASSPLGSGNPHEQYF	TGCGCCAGCAGCCCCCTGGGTAGCGGGAACCCCCACGAGCAGTACTTC
.	.	TRBV5-5	TRBJ1-1	CASSLAWQGYTEAFF	TGTGCCAGCAGCTTGGCGTGGCAGGGGTACACTGAAGCTTTCTTT
.	.	TRBV6-5	TRBJ2-7	CASSLGHTYEQYF	TGTGCCAGCAGTCTGGGCCACACCTACGAGCAGTACTTC
.	.	TRBV10-3	TRBJ1-1	CAISDWMEAFF	TGTGCCATCAGTGACTGGATGGAAGCTTTCTTT
few	TRBD2	TRBV5-1	TRBJ2-7	CASSSPGSAGSAYEQYF	TGCGCCAGCAGCTCGCCCGGATCAGCGGGATCTGCCTACGAGCAGTACTTC
.	TRBD2	TRBV28	TRBJ2-1	CASSTGTSGRGKQFF	TGTGCCAGCAGCACCGGGACTAGCGGGAGAGGAAAGCAGTTCTTC
.	.	TRBV9	TRBJ2-5	CAGSVGSQETQYF	TGTGCCGGCAGCGTTGGCAGTCAGGAGACCCAGTACTTC
.	TRBD1	TRBV5-1	TRBJ1-2	CASSGHRGEDGYTF	TGCGCCAGCAGCGGCCACAGGGGTGAGGATGGCTACACCTTC
.	.	TRBV5-1	TRBJ1-1	CASSLGGVEAFF	TGCGCCAGCAGCTTGGGCGGTGTTGAAGCTTTCTTT
.	.	TRBV4-3	TRBJ2-2	CASSQGLGFSGELFF	TGCGCCAGCAGCCAAGGACTGGGTTTCTCCGGGGAGCTGTTTTTT
.	TRBD1	TRBV5-1	TRBJ1-4	CASSQIPGTGVTNEKLFF	TGCGCCAGCAGCCAAATCCCCGGGACAGGGGTGACTAATGAAAAACTGTTTTTT
.	.	TRBV6-1	TRBJ1-5	CASSGRVWQQPQHF	TGTGCCAGCAGTGGAAGGGTCTGGCAACAGCCCCAGCATTTT
.	.	TRBV6-5	TRBJ1-5	CASSYDGRQGAQHF	TGTGCCAGCAGTTACGACGGACGGCAAGGGGCCCAGCATTTT
.	TRBD1	TRBV7-7	TRBJ2-2	CASRGTENTGELFF	TGTGCTAGCAGAGGGACAGAGAACACCGGGGAGCTGTTTTTT
.	TRBD2	TRBV4-3	TRBJ2-7	CASSQDLPTSVGVRNEQYF	TGCGCCAGCAGCCAAGATCTCCCAACTAGCGTCGGGGTTCGGAACGAGCAGTACTTC
.	.	TRBV7-8	TRBJ1-2	CASSLEGFNYGYTF	TGTGCCAGCAGCTTAGAAGGGTTTAACTATGGCTACACCTTC
.	.	TRBV14	TRBJ2-7	CASSQGSYEQYF	TGTGCCAGCAGCCAAGGCAGCTACGAGCAGTACTTC
.	.	TRBV27	TRBJ2-3	CASSPSDTQYF	TGTGCCAGCAGTCCCAGCGATACGCAGTATTTT
.	.	TRBV5-1	TRBJ2-2	CASSLGFANTGELFF	TGCGCCAGCAGCCTAGGGTTCGCGAACACCGGGGAGCTGTTTTTT
once	.	TRBV27	TRBJ2-7	CASGPVSYEQYF	TGTGCCAGCGGCCCCGTATCCTACGAGCAGTACTTC
.	TRBD1	TRBV7-9	TRBJ2-7	CASSWDRGSGEQYF	TGTGCCAGCAGCTGGGACAGGGGCTCCGGCGAGCAGTACTTC
.	.	TRBV28	TRBJ2-7	CASREGVPYEQYF	TGTGCCAGCAGGGAGGGGGTCCCCTACGAGCAGTACTTC
.	TRBD2	TRBV18	TRBJ2-1	CASSPPLAGGYNEQFF	TGTGCCAGCTCACCACCCCTAGCGGGAGGGTACAATGAGCAGTTCTTC
.	.	TRBV11-2	TRBJ1-3	CASSLGFGIGNTIYF	TGTGCCAGCAGCTTGGGGTTTGGGATAGGGAACACCATATATTTT
.	TRBD1	TRBV28	TRBJ1-4	CATRTGGEKLFF	TGTGCCACCAGGACAGGGGGTGAAAAACTGTTTTTT
.	TRBD2	TRBV27	TRBJ2-7	CASSLRAGGTYEQYF	TGTGCCAGCAGTTTAAGGGCGGGAGGGACCTACGAGCAGTACTTC
.	TRBD1	TRBV7-8	TRBJ1-1	CASSLAGQDQAFF	TGTGCCAGCAGCTTAGCGGGACAGGACCAAGCTTTCTTT
once	.	TRBV28	TRBJ1-1	CASTLDRAGTEAFF	TGTGCCAGCACCCTAGACCGGGCCGGCACTGAAGCTTTCTTT
.	TRBD1	TRBV15	TRBJ1-4	CATSSSRRVTGSEKLFF	TGTGCCACCAGCAGCTCCCGCCGGGTGACAGGGAGCGAAAAACTGTTTTTT
.	.	TRBV18	TRBJ2-3	CASSLGPSWDTDTQYF	TGTGCCAGCTCACTAGGACCCTCTTGGGACACAGATACGCAGTATTTT
.	.	TRBV5-3	TRBJ1-5	CARSPGTNSNQPQHF	TGTGCCAGAAGCCCGGGGACAAATAGCAATCAGCCCCAGCATTTT
.	TRBD2	TRBV4-1	TRBJ2-1	CASSQPSGRSPWGEQFF	TGCGCCAGCAGCCAACCCAGCGGGAGGAGTCCATGGGGTGAGCAGTTCTTC
.	TRBD2	TRBV10-3	TRBJ2-7	CAIRPGTSGNYEQYF	TGTGCCATCAGACCTGGGACTAGCGGGAACTACGAGCAGTACTTC
.	.	TRBV11-2	TRBJ1-3	CASSLDPGRVNTIYF	TGTGCCAGCAGCTTAGATCCAGGCCGGGTTAACACCATATATTTT
.	.	TRBV5-1	TRBJ2-2	CASNLVPGNTGELFF	TGCGCCAGCAACTTGGTACCGGGAAACACCGGGGAGCTGTTTTTT
few	.	TRBV6-6	TRBJ1-2	CASCPWGENYGYTF	TGTGCCAGCTGCCCCTGGGGGGAGAACTATGGCTACACCTTC
many	.	TRBV6-5	TRBJ2-6	CASSLGGANVLTF	TGTGCCAGCAGTTTAGGCGGGGCCAACGTCCTGACTTTC
.	.	TRBV6-1	TRBJ1-5	CASSPGPTPQPQHF	TGTGCCAGCAGTCCGGGCCCAACCCCCCAGCCCCAGCATTTT
.	TRBD2	TRBV29-1	TRBJ2-1	CSVDAGGYNEQFF	TGCAGCGTTGACGCGGGAGGGTACAATGAGCAGTTCTTC
many	.	TRBV13	TRBJ2-7	CASSLASAPRVQYF	TGTGCCAGCAGCTTAGCGTCAGCCCCTCGGGTGCAGTACTTC